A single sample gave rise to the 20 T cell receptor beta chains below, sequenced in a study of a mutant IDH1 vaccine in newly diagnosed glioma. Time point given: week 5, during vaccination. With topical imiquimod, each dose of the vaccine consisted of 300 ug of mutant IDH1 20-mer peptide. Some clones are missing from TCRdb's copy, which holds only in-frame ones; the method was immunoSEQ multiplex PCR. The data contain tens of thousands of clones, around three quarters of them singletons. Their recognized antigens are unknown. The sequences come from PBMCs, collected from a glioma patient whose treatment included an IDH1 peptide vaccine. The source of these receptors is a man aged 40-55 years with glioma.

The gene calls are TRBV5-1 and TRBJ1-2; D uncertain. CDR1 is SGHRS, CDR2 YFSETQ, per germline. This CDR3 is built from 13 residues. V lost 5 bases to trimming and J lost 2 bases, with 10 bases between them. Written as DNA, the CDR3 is TGCGCCAGCAGGTCAACAGTGAACTATGGCTACACCTTC. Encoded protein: CASRSTVNYGYTF.

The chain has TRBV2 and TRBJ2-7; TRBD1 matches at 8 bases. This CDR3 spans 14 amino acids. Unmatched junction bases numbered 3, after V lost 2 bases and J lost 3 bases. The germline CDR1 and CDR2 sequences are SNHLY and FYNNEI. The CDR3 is CASSEQGAGYEQYF. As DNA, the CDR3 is TGTGCCAGCAGTGAACAGGGGGCGGGCTACGAGCAGTACTTC.

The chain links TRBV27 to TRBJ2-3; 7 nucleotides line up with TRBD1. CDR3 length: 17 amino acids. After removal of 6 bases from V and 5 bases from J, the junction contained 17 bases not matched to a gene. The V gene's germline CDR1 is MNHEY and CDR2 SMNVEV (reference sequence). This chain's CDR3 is CASSANSQGRKRDTQYF. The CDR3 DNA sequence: TGTGCCAGCAGCGCCAATTCACAGGGGAGAAAACGAGATACGCAGTATTTT.

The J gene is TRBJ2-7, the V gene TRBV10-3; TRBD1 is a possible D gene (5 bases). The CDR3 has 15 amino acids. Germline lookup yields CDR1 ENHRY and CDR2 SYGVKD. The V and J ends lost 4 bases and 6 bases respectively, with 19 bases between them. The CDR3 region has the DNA TGTGCCATCAGTGTGGGGCAGACCTGGTCTAGCGAGCAGTACTTC. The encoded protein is CAISVGQTWSSEQYF.

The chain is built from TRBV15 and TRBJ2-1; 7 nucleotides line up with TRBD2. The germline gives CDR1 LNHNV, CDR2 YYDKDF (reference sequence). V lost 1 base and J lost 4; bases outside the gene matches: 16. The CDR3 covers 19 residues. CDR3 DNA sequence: TGTGCCACCAGCAGAGGCGCCGGGCTTTCCGGGGGGAAATACAATGAGCAGTTCTTC. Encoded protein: CATSRGAGLSGGKYNEQFF.

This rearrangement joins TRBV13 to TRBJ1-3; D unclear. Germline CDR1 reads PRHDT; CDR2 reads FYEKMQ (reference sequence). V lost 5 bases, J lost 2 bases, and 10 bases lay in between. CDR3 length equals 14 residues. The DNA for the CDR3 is TGTGCCAGCAGCAACTACAGTCCTGGAAACACCATATATTTT. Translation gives CASSNYSPGNTIYF. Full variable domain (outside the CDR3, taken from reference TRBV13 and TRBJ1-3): AAGVIQSPRHLIKEKRETATLKCYPIPRHDTVYWYQQGPGQDPQFLISFYEKMQSDKGSIPDRFSAQQFSDYHSELNMSSLELGDSALYFCASSNYSPGNTIYFGEGSWLTVV.

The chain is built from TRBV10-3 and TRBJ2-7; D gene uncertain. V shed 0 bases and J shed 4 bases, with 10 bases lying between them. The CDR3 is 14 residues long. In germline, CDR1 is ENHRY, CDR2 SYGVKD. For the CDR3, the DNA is TGTGCCATCAGTGAGTCGGCCGCGAGGTACGAGCAGTACTTC. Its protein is CAISESAARYEQYF.

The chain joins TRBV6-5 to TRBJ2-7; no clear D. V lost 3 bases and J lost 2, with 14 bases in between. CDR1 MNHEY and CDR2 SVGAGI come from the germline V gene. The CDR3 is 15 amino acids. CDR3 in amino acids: CASSYGVGVAYEQYF. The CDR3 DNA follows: TGTGCCAGCAGTTATGGGGTCGGAGTCGCCTACGAGCAGTACTTC.

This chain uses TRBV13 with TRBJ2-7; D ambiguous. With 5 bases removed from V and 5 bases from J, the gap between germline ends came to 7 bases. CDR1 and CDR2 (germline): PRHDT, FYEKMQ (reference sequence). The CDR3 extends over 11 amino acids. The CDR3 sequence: CASSTGHEQYF. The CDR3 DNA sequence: TGTGCCAGCAGCACCGGTCACGAGCAGTACTTC.

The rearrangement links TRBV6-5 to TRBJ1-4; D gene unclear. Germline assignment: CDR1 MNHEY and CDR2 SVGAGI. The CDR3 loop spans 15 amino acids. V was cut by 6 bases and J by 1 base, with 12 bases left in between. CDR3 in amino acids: CASRKDFRTNEKLFF. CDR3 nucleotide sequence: TGTGCCAGCAGGAAAGACTTCCGAACTAATGAAAAACTGTTTTTT.

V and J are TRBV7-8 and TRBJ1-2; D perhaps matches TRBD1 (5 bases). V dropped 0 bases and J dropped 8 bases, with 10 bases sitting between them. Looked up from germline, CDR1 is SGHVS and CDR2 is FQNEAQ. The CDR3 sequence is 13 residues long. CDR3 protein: CASSLAGVGGYTF. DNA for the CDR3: TGTGCCAGCAGCTTAGCGGGGGTGGGAGGCTACACCTTC.

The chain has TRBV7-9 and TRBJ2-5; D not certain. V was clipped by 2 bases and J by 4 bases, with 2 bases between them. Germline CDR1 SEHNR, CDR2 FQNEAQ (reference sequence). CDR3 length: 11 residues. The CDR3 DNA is TGTGCCAGCAGCTTAACAGAGACCCAGTACTTC. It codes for CASSLTETQYF. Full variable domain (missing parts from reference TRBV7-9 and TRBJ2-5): DTGVSQNPRHKITKRGQNVTFRCDPISEHNRLYWYRQTLGQGPEFLTYFQNEAQLEKSRLLSDRFSAERPKGSFSTLEIQRTEQGDSAMYLCASSLTETQYFGPGTRLLVL.

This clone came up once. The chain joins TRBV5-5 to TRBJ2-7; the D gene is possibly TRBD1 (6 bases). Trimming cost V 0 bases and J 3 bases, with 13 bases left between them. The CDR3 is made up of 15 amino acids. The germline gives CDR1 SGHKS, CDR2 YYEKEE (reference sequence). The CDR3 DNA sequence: TGTGCCAGCAGCTTGGCCGGGGACACGATCTACGAGCAGTACTTC. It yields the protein CASSLAGDTIYEQYF.

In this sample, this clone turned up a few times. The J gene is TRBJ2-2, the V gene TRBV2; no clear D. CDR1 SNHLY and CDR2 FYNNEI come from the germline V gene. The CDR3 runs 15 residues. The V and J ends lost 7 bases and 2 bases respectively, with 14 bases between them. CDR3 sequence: CASKEWAANTGELFF. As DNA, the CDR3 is TGTGCCAGCAAGGAATGGGCAGCTAACACCGGGGAGCTGTTTTTT.

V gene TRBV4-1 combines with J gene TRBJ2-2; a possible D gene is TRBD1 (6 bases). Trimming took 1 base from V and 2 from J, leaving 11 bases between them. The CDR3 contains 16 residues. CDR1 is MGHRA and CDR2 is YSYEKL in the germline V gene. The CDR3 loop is CASSQVPGTNTGELFF. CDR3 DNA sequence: TGCGCCAGCAGCCAAGTCCCGGGGACAAACACCGGGGAGCTGTTTTTT.

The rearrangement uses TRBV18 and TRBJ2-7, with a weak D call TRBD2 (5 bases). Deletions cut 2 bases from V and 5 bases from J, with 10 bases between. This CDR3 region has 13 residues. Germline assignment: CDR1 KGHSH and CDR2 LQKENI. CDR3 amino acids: CASSPSRGDEQYF. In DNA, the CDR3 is TGTGCCAGCTCACCAAGCCGGGGAGACGAGCAGTACTTC.

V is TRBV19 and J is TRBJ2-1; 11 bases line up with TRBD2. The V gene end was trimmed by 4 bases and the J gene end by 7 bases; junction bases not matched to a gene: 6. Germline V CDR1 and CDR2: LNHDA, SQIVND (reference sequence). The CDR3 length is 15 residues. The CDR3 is CASSKTSGALNEQFF. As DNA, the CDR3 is TGTGCCAGTAGTAAGACTAGCGGGGCCTTGAATGAGCAGTTCTTC.

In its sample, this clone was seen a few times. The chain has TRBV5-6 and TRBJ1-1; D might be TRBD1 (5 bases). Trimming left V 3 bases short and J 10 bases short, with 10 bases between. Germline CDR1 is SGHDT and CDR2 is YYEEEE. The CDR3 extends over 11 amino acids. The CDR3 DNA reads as TGTGCCAGCAGCTCAGGGTTAGGAGCTTTCTTT. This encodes CASSSGLGAFF.

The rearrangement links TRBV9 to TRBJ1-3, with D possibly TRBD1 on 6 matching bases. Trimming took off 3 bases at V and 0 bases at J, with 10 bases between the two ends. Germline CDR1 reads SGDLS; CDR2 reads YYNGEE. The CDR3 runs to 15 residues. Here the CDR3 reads CASSARDNSGNTIYF. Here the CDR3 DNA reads TGTGCCAGCAGCGCCCGGGACAACTCTGGAAACACCATATATTTT.

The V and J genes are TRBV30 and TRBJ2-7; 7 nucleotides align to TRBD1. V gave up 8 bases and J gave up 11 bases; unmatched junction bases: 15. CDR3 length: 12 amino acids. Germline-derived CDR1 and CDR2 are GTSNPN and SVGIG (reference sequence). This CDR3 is CASGQDQHPEYF. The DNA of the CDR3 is TGTGCCAGCGGACAGGACCAACATCCGGAGTACTTC.